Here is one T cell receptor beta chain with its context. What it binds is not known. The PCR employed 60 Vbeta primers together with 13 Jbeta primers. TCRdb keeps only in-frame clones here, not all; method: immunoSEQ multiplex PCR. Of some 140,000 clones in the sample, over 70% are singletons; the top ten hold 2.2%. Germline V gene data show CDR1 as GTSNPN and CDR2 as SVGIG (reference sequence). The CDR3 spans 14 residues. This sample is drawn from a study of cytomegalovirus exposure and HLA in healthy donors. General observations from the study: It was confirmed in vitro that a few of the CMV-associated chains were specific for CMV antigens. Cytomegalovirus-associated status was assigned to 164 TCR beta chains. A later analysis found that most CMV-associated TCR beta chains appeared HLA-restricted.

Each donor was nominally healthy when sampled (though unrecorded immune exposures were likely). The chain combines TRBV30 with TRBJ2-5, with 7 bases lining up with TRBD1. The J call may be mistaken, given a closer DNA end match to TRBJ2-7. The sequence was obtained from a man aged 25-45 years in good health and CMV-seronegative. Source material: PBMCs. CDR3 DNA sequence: TGTGCCTGGAGTAGGGACAGAGGAGCCTACGAGCAGTACTTC. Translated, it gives CAWSRDRGAYEQYF.